This T cell receptor (beta chain) came from a study of blood T cell repertoires in COVID-19 (dated by TCRdb to 2018 to 2020). General notes on the study: Samples from collaborators originated in the United States, Italy and Spain and spanned both the acute and convalescent phases of COVID-19. The material from the prospective study consisted of cDNA or gDNA derived from T cells, B-cell-depleted T cells, or PBMCs. The dataset comprised deeply sampled blood TCRbeta repertoires from subjects exposed to, actively infected with, or recovered from COVID-19. The repertoires were released in a freely available public database meant as a resource for research on the immune response to SARS-CoV-2. Samples were obtained from the ongoing ImmuneRACE study (first 160 participants) and from over 1,000 subjects provided by 6 global collaborators. Nearly every sample came with metadata listing a de-identified subject ID, COVID-19 status, age in years and sex. Where available, HLA class I and class II types were taken from metadata supplied by the sample provider and were not determined by assay-based typing.

General study outcomes and caveats: The amount of clinical and demographic metadata varied by source and participant and was provided uncurated.

Participants in the prospective study were enrolled through a virtual design, were aged roughly 18 to 100 years, and lived in 20 to 30 United States geographic areas. Cohort assignment in the prospective study relied on participant-reported clinical history from a screening survey and a study questionnaire. Recovered participants in ImmuneRACE Cohort 3 were defined by two consecutive negative NP/OP PCR tests, clearance by a healthcare professional, or resolution of symptoms. Each participant in the prospective study had whole blood, serum and a nasopharyngeal or oropharyngeal swab collected by mobile phlebotomists. Participants in the prospective study had the option to provide additional blood draws and questionnaires over a 2-month period. Blood samples from the prospective study were shipped frozen or at room temperature prior to DNA extraction. This clone was detected once. Its antigen remains undetermined. Qualities for individual bases were not recorded, and no much larger clone is one base off.

TCRbeta CDR3 regions were amplified from genomic DNA by means of the immunoSEQ Assay, a bias-controlled multiplex PCR. Per the source publication's procedure: Nucleated cell counts per sample were estimated from amplification of reference gene primers within the assay. Sequence reads were collapsed and filtered to measure the absolute abundance of every unique TCRbeta CDR3 rearrangement. For each sample, productive Simpson clonality was calculated by taking the square root of Simpson's diversity index across productive rearrangements. TCRdb holds this immuneACCESS table with in-frame rearrangements only. Some clones are missing; in checked studies, unresolved V genes explain under half, and the rest has no known cause. That table is the source of V, J and clone size, and D and trimming were worked out from the DNA. The sample records about 300,000 clones, about nine tenths of which are singletons. Less than 11% of the sample goes to the ten largest clones.

Material: PBMCs or T cells enriched from blood (not recorded which). The receptor was isolated from a woman aged 18-35 years who had recovered from COVID-19.

CDR3 region: CASRGTALNEKLFF. The sequence in DNA is TGTGCCAGCAGAGGGACAGCTTTAAATGAAAAACTGTTTTTT. The chain is assembled from TRBV28 and TRBJ1-4; TRBD1 matches 7 bases in the middle. The CDR3 runs 14 residues from the cysteine to the phenylalanine. Solely the CDR3 DNA is kept, with 42 bases framed from the first base. The junction shows trimming of 6 bases on V and 5 bases on J, and the gene matches do not reach 6 bases of it. Per the germline V gene, MDHEN is the CDR1 and SYDVKM is the CDR2.